This T cell receptor (beta chain) was observed in a study of tumor-infiltrating lymphocytes in localized non-small cell lung cancer (dated by TCRdb to the early 2020s). The study in broad terms: Patients whose samples were collected after neoadjuvant chemotherapy, as well as both smokers and never-smokers and several histologies, were included in the cohort. In total, the ICON cohort consisted of 140 or so surgical patients with localized non-small cell lung cancer who had their tumors resected. A total of under 65 patients were part of the paired comparison of immunoSEQ T-cell fraction between tumor and uninvolved lung. From each patient came resected tumor tissue plus uninvolved lung tissue from that same patient, and the uninvolved lung tissue was described as non-adjacent to the tumor. TCR sequencing was one of several integrated assays, alongside flow cytometry, multiplex immunofluorescence, RNA-seq, exome sequencing and proteomics, applied to the same patients. What the study reported, not specific to this receptor: Because different pieces of the same tissue were used for different assays, technical variation could not be separated from intratumor heterogeneity. TCR-derived T-cell fraction did not differ between the flow cytometry-defined immunotypes IM1 (good prognosis) and IM2 (poor prognosis). Since assay coverage differed from patient to patient depending on how much tissue was available, TCR sequencing was done for only a subset of the cohort. Consistent with immunofluorescence CD3 counts, TCRbeta sequencing supported greater T cell infiltration in tumors than in uninvolved lung tissue.

According to the germline V gene (reference sequence), CDR1 reads WNHNN and CDR2 reads SYGVQD. After removal of 3 bases from V and 5 bases from J, the junction retains 5 bases not matched to a gene. Counted from cysteine to phenylalanine, this CDR3 has 15 amino acids. Of the read, only the CDR3 DNA is kept; its 45 bases are in frame from base 1. Enrollment in ICON was initiated in early 2016, and the last patient was enrolled in the second half of 2018. In a subcohort of 70 to 95 patients, fresh tumor and matched uninvolved tissue were collected for in-depth immune analyses, with TCR sequencing among those analyses. No cell sorting was done, and TCR sequencing was instead run on DNA isolated from bulk tissue. TCR sequencing with the immunoSEQ assay provided the T-cell fraction in tumor and uninvolved lung tissue. The paper's processing steps were these. To analyze survival, patients were divided into a high T-cell fraction group (upper tertile) and a low T-cell fraction group (lower two tertiles), and the two groups were compared using a log-rank test. A signed-rank test was used to test differences in T-cell fraction between paired tumor and uninvolved lung samples. Here the immuneACCESS table is served through TCRdb, limited to in-frame sequences with V and J called. Missing clones are a known gap in these copies; in checked studies unresolved V genes cover under half, and the rest lacks a known reason. V and J calls plus clone size are reproduced from that table; the DNA served to infer D and trimming. Here the sample has over 10,000 clones; roughly 76% occur a single time. Of the sample, approximately 16% is held by the ten largest clones.

On this clone: What this receptor recognizes is not known. Qualities for individual bases were not recorded, and no much larger clone is one base off.

Input material: uninvolved lung tissue not adjacent to the tumor. The origin of this receptor is a human donor with non-small cell lung cancer. This sequence uses TRBV10-1 and TRBJ2-2, and TRBD2 aligns with 8 junction nucleotides. The sequenced DNA is TGCGCCAGCAGTGATCGACTAGCGAGTACCGGGGAGCTGTTTTTT. Its translation reads: CASSDRLASTGELFF.